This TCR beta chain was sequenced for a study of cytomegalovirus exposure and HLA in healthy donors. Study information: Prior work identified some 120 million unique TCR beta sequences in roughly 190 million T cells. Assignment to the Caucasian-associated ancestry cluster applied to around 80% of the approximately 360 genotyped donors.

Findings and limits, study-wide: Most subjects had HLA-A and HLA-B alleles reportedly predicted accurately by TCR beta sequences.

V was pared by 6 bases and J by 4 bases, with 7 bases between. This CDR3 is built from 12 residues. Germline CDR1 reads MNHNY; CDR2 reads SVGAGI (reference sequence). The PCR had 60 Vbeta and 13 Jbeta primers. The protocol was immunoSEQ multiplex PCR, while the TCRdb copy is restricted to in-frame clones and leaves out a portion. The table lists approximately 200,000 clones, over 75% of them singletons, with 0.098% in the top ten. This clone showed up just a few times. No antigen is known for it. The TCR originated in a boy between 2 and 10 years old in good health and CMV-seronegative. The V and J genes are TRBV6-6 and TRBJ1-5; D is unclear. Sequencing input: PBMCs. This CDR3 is CASSFPNQPQHF. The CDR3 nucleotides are TGTGCCAGCAGCTTCCCTAATCAGCCCCAGCATTTT.